The 6 T cell receptor beta chains reported below all come from one sample, sequenced in a study of post-analysis software for immune sequencing data. Study-wide results and limits: Five TRBV segments (TRBV5-6, TRBV5-1 and TRBV20-1 among them) occurred more frequently in patients than in controls.

cDNA libraries of TCR beta carried unique molecular identifiers. TCRdb processed the PCR reads anew with MiXCR; each CDR3 protein has one entry. This table holds 350,000 to 500,000 distinct CDR3 sequences, approximately 39% found once. What these receptors recognize is not known. Material for sequencing was blood. The receptors were sampled from a girl aged 2-10 years with multiple sclerosis.

This clonotype appeared a few times. The V call is TRBV6-5, the J call TRBJ2-5; D is unresolved. From germline, CDR1 is MNHEY and CDR2 SVGAGI. The CDR3 contains 13 residues. Trimming removed 8 bases from V and 5 bases from J, with 15 bases in between. CDR3 sequence reads: CASFKRQEETQYF. The DNA of the CDR3 is TGTGCCAGCTTTAAACGGCAGGAGGAGACCCAGTACTTC.

The chain uses TRBV29-1 and TRBJ2-5; D unclear. There are 15 residues in the CDR3. Germline assignment: CDR1 SQVTM and CDR2 ANQGSEA. V was trimmed by 0 bases and J by 4 bases, leaving 15 bases between them. The CDR3 here is CSVEDQEVKGETQYF. The DNA of the CDR3 is TGCAGCGTTGAAGATCAGGAAGTCAAGGGAGAGACCCAGTACTTC.

This clonotype was detected only a few times. The J gene is TRBJ1-2, the V gene TRBV20-1; no definite D call. The germline gives CDR1 DFQATT, CDR2 SNEGSKA (reference sequence). The CDR3 consists of 12 residues. The V end was cut by 3 bases, the J end by 7 bases, with 12 bases between. In nucleotides, the CDR3 is TGCAGTGCTAGTACGGAAAGGAGTGGCTACACCTTC. It yields the protein CSASTERSGYTF.

The chain employs TRBV5-1 and TRBJ2-1; TRBD2 agrees at 16 bases. Germline-derived CDR1 and CDR2 are SGHRS and YFSETQ. This CDR3 comprises 15 residues. The V and J ends lost 9 bases and 8 bases, in that order; junction bases with no gene match: 8. CDR3 in amino acids: CATTRGLAGGHEQFF. CDR3 bases: TGCGCCACTACCCGGGGACTAGCGGGGGGGCATGAGCAGTTCTTC.

This clonotype has more than one count but fewer than ten. This chain connects TRBV6-2 or TRBV6-3 to TRBJ2-7; TRBD2 matches 7 bases. V trimming: 5 bases; J trimming: 6 bases; junction bases outside the gene matches: 13. Germline CDR1 MNHEY, CDR2 SVGEGT. This CDR3 spans 15 amino acids. The CDR3: CASSPASGTVFEQYF. The CDR3 region has the DNA TGTGCCAGCAGTCCAGCTAGCGGAACCGTCTTCGAGCAGTACTTC.

This clonotype was seen more than once but under ten times. V and J are TRBV11-2 and TRBJ1-6; D might be TRBD1 (5 bases). The germline V and J ends were trimmed by 2 bases and 5 bases, with 10 bases remaining between them. CDR1 and CDR2 from the germline V gene are SGHAT and FQNNGV. CDR3 size: 15 residues. The CDR3 DNA sequence: TGTGCCAGCAGCTTATCATTAGGGGATAATTCACCCCTCCACTTT. Translated, it gives CASSLSLGDNSPLHF.